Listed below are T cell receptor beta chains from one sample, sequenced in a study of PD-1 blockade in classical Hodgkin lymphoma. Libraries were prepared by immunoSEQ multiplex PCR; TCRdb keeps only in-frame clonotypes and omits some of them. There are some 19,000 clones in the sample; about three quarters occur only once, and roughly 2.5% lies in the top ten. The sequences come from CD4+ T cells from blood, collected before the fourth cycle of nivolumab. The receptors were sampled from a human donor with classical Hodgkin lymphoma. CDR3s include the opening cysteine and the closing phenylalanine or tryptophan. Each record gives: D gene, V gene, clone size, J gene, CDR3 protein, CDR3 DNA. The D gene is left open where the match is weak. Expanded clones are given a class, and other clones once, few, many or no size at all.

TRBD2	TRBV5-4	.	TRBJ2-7	CASSLAGGDYEQYF	TGTGCCAGCAGCCTAGCGGGAGGAGACTACGAGCAGTACTTC
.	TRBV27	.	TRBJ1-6	CASTARPNSPLHF	TGTGCCAGCACCGCGCGTCCTAATTCACCCCTCCACTTT
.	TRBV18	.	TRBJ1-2	CASSPGNYGYTF	TGTGCCAGCTCACCAGGGAACTATGGCTACACCTTC
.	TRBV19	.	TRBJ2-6	CASSIDLPLTGSRANVLTF	TGTGCCAGTAGTATAGATCTCCCTCTTACAGGGTCTAGGGCCAACGTCCTGACTTTC
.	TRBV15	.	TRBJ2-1	CATSRGYNEQFF	TGTGCCACCAGCAGAGGATATAATGAGCAGTTCTTC
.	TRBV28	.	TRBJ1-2	CASSLIQGIGYTF	TGTGCCAGCAGTTTAATCCAGGGGATAGGCTACACCTTC
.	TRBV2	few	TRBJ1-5	CASSEGLDQPQHF	TGTGCCAGCAGTGAAGGGCTAGATCAGCCCCAGCATTTT
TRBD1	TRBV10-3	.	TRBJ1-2	CAISESGTVYGYTF	TGTGCCATCAGTGAATCCGGGACAGTTTATGGCTACACCTTC
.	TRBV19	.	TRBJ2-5	CASSMGGPGIGKTQYF	TGTGCCAGTAGTATGGGCGGTCCGGGAATCGGGAAGACCCAGTACTTC
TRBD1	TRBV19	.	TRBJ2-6	CASSTGQSGANVLTF	TGTGCCAGTAGTACGGGACAGTCTGGGGCCAACGTCCTGACTTTC
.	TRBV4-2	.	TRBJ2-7	CASSQEANYEQYF	TGTGCCAGCAGCCAAGAGGCCAATTACGAGCAGTACTTC
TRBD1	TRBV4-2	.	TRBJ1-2	CASSQDGTGNYGYTF	TGTGCCAGCAGCCAAGACGGGACAGGGAACTATGGCTACACCTTC
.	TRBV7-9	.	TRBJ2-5	CASSLAGSETQYF	TGTGCCAGCAGCTTAGCAGGGTCAGAGACCCAGTACTTC